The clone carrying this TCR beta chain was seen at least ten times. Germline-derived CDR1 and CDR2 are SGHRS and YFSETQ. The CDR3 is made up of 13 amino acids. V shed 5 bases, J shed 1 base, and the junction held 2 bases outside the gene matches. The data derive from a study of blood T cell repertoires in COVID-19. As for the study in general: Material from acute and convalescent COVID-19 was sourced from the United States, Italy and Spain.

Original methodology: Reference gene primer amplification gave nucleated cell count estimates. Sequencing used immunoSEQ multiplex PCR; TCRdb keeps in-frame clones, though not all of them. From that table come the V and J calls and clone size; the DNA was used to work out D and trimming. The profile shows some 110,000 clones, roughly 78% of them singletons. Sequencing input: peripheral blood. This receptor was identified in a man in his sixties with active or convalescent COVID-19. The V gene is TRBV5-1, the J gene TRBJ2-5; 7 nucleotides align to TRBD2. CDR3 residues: CASRTSVQETQYF. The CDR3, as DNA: TGCGCCAGCAGAACTAGCGTCCAAGAGACCCAGTACTTC. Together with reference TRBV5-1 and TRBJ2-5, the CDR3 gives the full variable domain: KAGVTQTPRYLIKTRGQQVTLSCSPISGHRSVSWYQQTPGQGLQFLFEYFSETQRNKGNFPGRFSGRQFSNSRSEMNVSTLELGDSALYLCASRTSVQETQYFGPGTRLLVL.